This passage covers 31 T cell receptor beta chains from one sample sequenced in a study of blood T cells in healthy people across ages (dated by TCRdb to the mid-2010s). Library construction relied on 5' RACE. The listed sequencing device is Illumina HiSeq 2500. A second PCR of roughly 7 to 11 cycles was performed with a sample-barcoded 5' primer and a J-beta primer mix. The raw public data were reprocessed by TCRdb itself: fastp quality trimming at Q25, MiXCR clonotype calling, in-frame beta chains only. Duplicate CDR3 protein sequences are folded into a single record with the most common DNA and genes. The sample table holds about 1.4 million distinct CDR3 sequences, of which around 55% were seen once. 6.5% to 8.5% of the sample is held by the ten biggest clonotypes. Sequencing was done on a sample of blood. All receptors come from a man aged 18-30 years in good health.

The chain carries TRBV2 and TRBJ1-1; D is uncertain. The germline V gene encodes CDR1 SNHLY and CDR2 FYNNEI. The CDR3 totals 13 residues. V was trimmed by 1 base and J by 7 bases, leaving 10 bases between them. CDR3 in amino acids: CASSEVTLDEAFF. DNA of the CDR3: TGTGCCAGCAGTGAAGTGACACTAGATGAAGCTTTCTTT.

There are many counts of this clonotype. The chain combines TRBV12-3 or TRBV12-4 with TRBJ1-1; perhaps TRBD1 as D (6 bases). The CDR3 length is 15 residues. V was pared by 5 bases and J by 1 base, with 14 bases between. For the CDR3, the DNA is TGTGCCAGCAGTCCTCTCGGGGGGCGGAACACTGAAGCTTTCTTT. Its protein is CASSPLGGRNTEAFF.

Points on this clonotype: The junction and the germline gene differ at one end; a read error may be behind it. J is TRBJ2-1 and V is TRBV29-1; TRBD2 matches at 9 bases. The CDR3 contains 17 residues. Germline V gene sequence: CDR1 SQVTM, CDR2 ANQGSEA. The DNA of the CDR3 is TGCAGCGTTGGTTTTTTCGCTAGCGGGGTATCCTACAATGAGCGGTTCTTC. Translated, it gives CSVGFFASGVSYNERFF.

The CDR3 protein is CASGPTRQETQYF. The CDR3 DNA is TGTGCCAGCGGGCCGACTAGGCAAGAGACCCAGTACTTC. J is TRBJ2-5 and V is TRBV28; tentatively, D is TRBD2 (6 bases). Germline V gene sequence: CDR1 MDHEN, CDR2 SYDVKM. Trimming cost V 8 bases and J 2 bases, with 12 bases left between them. CDR3 length: 13 residues.

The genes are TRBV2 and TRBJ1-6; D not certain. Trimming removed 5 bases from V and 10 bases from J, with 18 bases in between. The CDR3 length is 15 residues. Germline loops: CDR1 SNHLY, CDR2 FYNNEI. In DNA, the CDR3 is TGTGCCAGCAGTCCGACTGCCAGTGATGGGTCACCCCTCCACTTT. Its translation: CASSPTASDGSPLHF.

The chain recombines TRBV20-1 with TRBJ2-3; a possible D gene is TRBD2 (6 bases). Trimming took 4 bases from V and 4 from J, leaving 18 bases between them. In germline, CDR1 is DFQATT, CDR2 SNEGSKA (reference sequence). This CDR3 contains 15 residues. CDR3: CSATSDGEVADTQYF. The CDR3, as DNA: TGCAGTGCTACCTCTGACGGGGAGGTGGCAGATACGCAGTATTTT.

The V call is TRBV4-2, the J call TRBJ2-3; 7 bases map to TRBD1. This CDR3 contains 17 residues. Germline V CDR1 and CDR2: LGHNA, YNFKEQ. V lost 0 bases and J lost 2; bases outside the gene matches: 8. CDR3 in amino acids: CASSQEQGILNTDTQYF. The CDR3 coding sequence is TGTGCCAGCAGCCAAGAACAGGGGATTTTGAACACAGATACGCAGTATTTT.

CDR3 bases: TGTGCCAGCAGCTTGCAGGGTAATGCAGAGACCCAGTACTTC. Translated: CASSLQGNAETQYF. This sequence joins TRBV5-6 and TRBJ2-5; D possibly corresponds to TRBD1 (5 bases). Looked up from germline, CDR1 is SGHDT and CDR2 is YYEEEE. V gave up 1 base and J gave up 4 bases, with 11 bases separating them. The CDR3 spans 14 residues.

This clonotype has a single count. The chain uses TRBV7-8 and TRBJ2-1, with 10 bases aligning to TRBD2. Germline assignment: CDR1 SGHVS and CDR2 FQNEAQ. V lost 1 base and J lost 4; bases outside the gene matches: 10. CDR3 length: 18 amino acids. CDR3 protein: CASSLGLVRTSGYNEQFF. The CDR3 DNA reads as TGTGCCAGCAGCTTAGGTCTGGTGCGGACTAGCGGTTACAATGAGCAGTTCTTC.

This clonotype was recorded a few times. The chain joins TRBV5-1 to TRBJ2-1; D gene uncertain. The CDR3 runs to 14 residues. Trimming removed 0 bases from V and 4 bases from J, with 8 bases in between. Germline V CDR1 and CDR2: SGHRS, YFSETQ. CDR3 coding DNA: TGCGCCAGCAGCTTGGACCCGGAGTACAATGAGCAGTTCTTC. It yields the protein CASSLDPEYNEQFF.

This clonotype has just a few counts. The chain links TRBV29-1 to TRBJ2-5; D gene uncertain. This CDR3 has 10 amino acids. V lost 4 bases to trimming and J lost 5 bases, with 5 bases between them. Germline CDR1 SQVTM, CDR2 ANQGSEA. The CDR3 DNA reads TGCAGCGTTGGACCGGAGACCCAGTACTTC. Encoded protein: CSVGPETQYF.

This chain's CDR3 is CSARRGRTWDEQYF. For the CDR3, the DNA is TGCAGTGCTAGAAGGGGACGCACTTGGGACGAGCAGTACTTC. The chain recombines TRBV20-1 with TRBJ2-4, with D perhaps being TRBD1 or TRBD2 (5 bases each). The tail of the sequence fits TRBJ2-7 better, so the J call may be wrong. The V gene's germline CDR1 is DFQATT and CDR2 SNEGSKA (reference sequence). This CDR3 region has 14 residues.

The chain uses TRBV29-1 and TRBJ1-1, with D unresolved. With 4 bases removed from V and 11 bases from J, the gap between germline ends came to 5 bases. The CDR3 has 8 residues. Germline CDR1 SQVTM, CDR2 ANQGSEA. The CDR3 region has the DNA TGCAGCGTTGGTAGTGCTTTCTTT. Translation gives CSVGSAFF.

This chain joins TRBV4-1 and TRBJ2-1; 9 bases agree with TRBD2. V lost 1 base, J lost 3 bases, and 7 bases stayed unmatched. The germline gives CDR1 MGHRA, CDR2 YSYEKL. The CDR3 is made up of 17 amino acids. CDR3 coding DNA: TGCGCCAGCAGCCAAGGATTAGCGGGAGTGATCTACAATGAGCAGTTCTTC. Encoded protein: CASSQGLAGVIYNEQFF.

The CDR3: CASSVEGFDTQYF. The CDR3 nucleotides are TGTGCCAGCAGCGTCGAGGGGTTTGATACGCAGTATTTT. V usage is TRBV7-8 and J usage is TRBJ2-3, with D perhaps being TRBD1 or TRBD2 (5 bases each). V was cut by 5 bases and J by 6 bases, with 12 bases left in between. Germline CDR1 is SGHVS and CDR2 is FQNEAQ. This CDR3 is built from 13 residues.

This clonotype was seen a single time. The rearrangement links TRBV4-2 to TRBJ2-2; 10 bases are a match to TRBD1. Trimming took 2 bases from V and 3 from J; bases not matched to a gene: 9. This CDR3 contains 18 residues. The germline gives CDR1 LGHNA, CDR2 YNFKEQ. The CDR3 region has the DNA TGTGCCAGCAGCCAACGGGACAGGGGAAGTTGGGACACCGGGGAGCTGTTTTTT. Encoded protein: CASSQRDRGSWDTGELFF.

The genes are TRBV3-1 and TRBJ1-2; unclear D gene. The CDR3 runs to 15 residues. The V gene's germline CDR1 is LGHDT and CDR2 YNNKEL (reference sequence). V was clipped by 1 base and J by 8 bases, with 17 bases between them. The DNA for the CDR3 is TGTGCCAGCAGCCAAGGGATATTGAGAAGTAACGGCTACACCTTC. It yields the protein CASSQGILRSNGYTF.

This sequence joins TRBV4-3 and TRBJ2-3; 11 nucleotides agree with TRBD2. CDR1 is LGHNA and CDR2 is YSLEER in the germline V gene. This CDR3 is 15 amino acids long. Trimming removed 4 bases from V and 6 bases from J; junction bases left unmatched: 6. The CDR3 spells CASSPSGGKGDTQYF. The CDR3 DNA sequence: TGCGCCAGCAGCCCTAGCGGGGGGAAGGGGGATACGCAGTATTTT.

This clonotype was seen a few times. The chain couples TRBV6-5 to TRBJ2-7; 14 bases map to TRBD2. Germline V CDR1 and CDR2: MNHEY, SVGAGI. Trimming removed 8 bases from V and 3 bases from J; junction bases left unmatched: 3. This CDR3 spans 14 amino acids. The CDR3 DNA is TGTGCCAGCGCGGGACTAGCGGGAGACTACGAGCAGTACTTC. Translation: CASAGLAGDYEQYF.

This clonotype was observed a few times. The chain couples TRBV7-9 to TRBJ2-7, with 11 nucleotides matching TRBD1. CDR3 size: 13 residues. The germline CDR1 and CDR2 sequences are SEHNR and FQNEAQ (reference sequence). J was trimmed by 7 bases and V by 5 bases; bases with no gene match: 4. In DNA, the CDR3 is TGTGCCAGCAGCCCCGGGACAGGGGGAGAGCAGTACTTC. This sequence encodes CASSPGTGGEQYF.

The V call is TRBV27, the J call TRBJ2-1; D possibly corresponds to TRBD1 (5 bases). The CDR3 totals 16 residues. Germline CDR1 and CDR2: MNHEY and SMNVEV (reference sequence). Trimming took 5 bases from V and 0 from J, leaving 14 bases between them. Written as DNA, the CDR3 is TGTGCCAGCAGTACCTTACAGGTTTACTCCTACAATGAGCAGTTCTTC. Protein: CASSTLQVYSYNEQFF.

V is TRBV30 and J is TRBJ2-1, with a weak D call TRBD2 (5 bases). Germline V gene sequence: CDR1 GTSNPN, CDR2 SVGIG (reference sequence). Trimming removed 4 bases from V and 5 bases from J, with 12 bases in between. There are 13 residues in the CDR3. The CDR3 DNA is TGTGCCTGGAACGGCCTAGCTGACAATGAGCAGTTCTTC. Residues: CAWNGLADNEQFF.

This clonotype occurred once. CDR3: CSANPGRTNYGYTF. The CDR3 region has the DNA TGCAGTGCCAATCCGGGACGGACTAACTATGGCTACACCTTC. The chain links TRBV20-1 to TRBJ1-2; tentative D call: TRBD1 (5 bases). CDR3 length: 14 residues. The germline V and J ends were trimmed by 6 bases and 0 bases, with 14 bases remaining between them. CDR1 and CDR2 from the germline V gene are DFQATT and SNEGSKA (reference sequence).

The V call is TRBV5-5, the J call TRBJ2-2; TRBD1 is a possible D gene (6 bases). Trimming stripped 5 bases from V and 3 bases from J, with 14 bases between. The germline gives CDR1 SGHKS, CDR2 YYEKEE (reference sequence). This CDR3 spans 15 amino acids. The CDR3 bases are TGTGCCAGCAGACCTAAGGGGGAGTACACCGGGGAGCTGTTTTTT. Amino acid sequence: CASRPKGEYTGELFF.

Here the CDR3 DNA reads TGTGCCAGCAGCTTCAGACTGTTAAGCTCCTACAATGAGCAGTTCTTC. Amino acid sequence: CASSFRLLSSYNEQFF. V gene TRBV5-6 combines with J gene TRBJ2-1; D is undetermined. The germline V gene encodes CDR1 SGHDT and CDR2 YYEEEE. The CDR3 consists of 16 residues. Deletions cut 2 bases from V and 0 bases from J, with 12 bases between. Full variable domain (rest looked up from reference TRBV5-6 and TRBJ2-1): DAGVTQSPTHLIKTRGQQVTLRCSPKSGHDTVSWYQQALGQGPQFIFQYYEEEERQRGNFPDRFSGHQFPNYSSELNVNALLLGDSALYLCASSFRLLSSYNEQFFGPGTRLTVL.

The CDR3 spells CATSSDAYNEQFF. CDR3 DNA sequence: TGTGCCACCAGCAGCGACGCCTACAATGAGCAGTTCTTC. The chain recombines TRBV15 with TRBJ2-1, with D hard to call. In germline, CDR1 is LNHNV, CDR2 YYDKDF (reference sequence). This CDR3 region has 13 residues. V gave up 3 bases and J gave up 2 bases, with 5 bases separating them.

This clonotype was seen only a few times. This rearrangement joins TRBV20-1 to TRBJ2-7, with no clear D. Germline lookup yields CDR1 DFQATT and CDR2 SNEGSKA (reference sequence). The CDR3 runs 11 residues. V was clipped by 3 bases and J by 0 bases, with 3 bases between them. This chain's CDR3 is CSASPSYEQYF. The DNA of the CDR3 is TGCAGTGCTAGTCCCTCCTACGAGCAGTACTTC.

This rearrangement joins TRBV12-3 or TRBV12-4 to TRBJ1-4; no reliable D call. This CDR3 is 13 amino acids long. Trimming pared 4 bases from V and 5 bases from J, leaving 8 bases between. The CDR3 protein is CASSSGGNEKLFF. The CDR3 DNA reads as TGTGCCAGCAGTTCGGGTGGGAATGAAAAACTGTTTTTT.

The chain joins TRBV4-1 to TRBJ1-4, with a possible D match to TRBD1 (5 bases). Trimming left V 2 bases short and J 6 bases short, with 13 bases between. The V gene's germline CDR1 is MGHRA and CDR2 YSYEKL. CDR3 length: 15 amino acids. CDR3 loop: CASSQRQTSDEKLFF. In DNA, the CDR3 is TGCGCCAGCAGCCAAAGACAGACTAGCGATGAAAAACTGTTTTTT.

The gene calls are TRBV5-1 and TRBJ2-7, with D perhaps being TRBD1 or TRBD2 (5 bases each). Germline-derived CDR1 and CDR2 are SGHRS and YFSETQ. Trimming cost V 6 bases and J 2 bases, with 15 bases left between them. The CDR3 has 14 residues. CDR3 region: CASTRGQTPYEQYF. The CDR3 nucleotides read TGCGCCAGCACCCGGGGCCAGACTCCCTACGAGCAGTACTTC. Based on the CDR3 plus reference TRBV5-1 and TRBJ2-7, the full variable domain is KAGVTQTPRYLIKTRGQQVTLSCSPISGHRSVSWYQQTPGQGLQFLFEYFSETQRNKGNFPGRFSGRQFSNSRSEMNVSTLELGDSALYLCASTRGQTPYEQYFGPGTRLTVT.

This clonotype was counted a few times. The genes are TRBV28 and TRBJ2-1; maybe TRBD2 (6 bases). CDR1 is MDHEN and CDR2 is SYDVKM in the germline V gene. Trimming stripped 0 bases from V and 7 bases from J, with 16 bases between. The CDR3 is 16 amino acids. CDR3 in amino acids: CASSLWLGTSGNEQFF. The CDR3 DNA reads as TGTGCCAGCAGTTTATGGTTAGGGACTTCTGGGAATGAGCAGTTCTTC. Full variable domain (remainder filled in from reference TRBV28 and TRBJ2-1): DVKVTQSSRYLVKRTGEKVFLECVQDMDHENMFWYRQDPGLGLRLIYFSYDVKMKEKGDIPEGYSVSREKKERFSLILESASTNQTSMYLCASSLWLGTSGNEQFFGPGTRLTVL.